The sequence of this T cell receptor (beta chain) was determined in a study of monozygotic twins with inflammatory bowel disease. The CDR3 covers 14 residues. Germline V gene data show CDR1 as KGHDR and CDR2 as SFDVKD. A template switching step added UMIs, each with a 6-nucleotide sample barcode. TCRdb reprocessed the 5' RACE reads, keeping one entry per CDR3 protein, no DNA. The sample totals some 150,000 distinct CDR3 sequences. The sample was blood. The TCR sequence derives from a human donor with ulcerative colitis or Crohn's disease, or a healthy co-twin of an affected twin (not recorded which). The V gene is TRBV24-1, the J gene TRBJ2-1; TCRdb lists TRBD2, though no DNA is available to test this call. CDR3 region: CATRAGSSYNEQFF.